The 25 T cell receptor beta chains reported below all come from one sample, sequenced in a study of blood T cells in healthy people across ages. Primed by a sample-barcoded 5' primer and a J-beta primer mix, a second PCR proceeded for 7 to 11 cycles. TCRdb re-called the 5' RACE reads through MiXCR, storing one row per CDR3 protein. Seen here are about 750,000 distinct CDR3 sequences, less than 70% observed once, and the top ten hold under 50%. The sequencing sample was made of blood. Receptors originate from a man older than 75 in good health.

The rearrangement links TRBV13 to TRBJ2-1, with 13 positions matching TRBD2. From germline, CDR1 is PRHDT and CDR2 FYEKMQ (reference sequence). The junction had 9 bases not matched to a gene; V was cut back by 4 bases and J by 0 bases. This CDR3 comprises 19 residues. CDR3 DNA sequence: TGTGCCAGCAGCTCCACGACTAGCGGGAGGACTACCTCCTACAATGAGCAGTTCTTC. This codes for CASSSTTSGRTTSYNEQFF.

J is TRBJ2-1 and V is TRBV20-1, with 7 bases aligning to TRBD2. Germline V gene lookup returns CDR1 DFQATT and CDR2 SNEGSKA (reference sequence). Trimming took 1 base from V and 8 from J; bases not matched to a gene: 5. This CDR3 contains 13 residues. The CDR3 DNA reads TGCAGTGCTAGAGCGGGAGGTAGCCATGAGCAGTTCTTC. It yields the protein CSARAGGSHEQFF.

V and J are TRBV6-5 and TRBJ2-7; maybe TRBD2 (6 bases). The V end lost 4 bases, the J end lost 2 bases, and 15 bases lay between the germline ends. Per germline, CDR1 MNHEY and CDR2 SVGAGI. The CDR3 is 15 residues long. The CDR3 DNA reads TGTGCCAGCAGTTCTAGGCGGGACGGACCCTACGAGCAGTACTTC. This gives the protein CASSSRRDGPYEQYF.

The J gene is TRBJ2-1, the V gene TRBV3-1; D is unclear. From germline, CDR1 is LGHDT and CDR2 YNNKEL (reference sequence). The length of the CDR3 is 14 residues. V lost 1 base and J lost 9, with 13 bases in between. CDR3 sequence: CASSQVAGYLEQFF. DNA for the CDR3: TGTGCCAGCAGCCAAGTCGCTGGTTATCTTGAGCAGTTCTTC.

This clonotype was counted a few times. As DNA, the CDR3 is TGTGCCAGCAGCGAGACGGGACTAGCGGGAGGGCAAGAGACCCAGTACTTC. Residues: CASSETGLAGGQETQYF. The rearrangement uses TRBV9 and TRBJ2-5, with TRBD2 matching 16 bases. J lost 2 bases, V lost 3 bases, and 4 bases had no gene match. The germline CDR1 and CDR2 sequences are SGDLS and YYNGEE. The CDR3 runs to 17 residues.

The rearrangement joins TRBV28 to TRBJ1-2; no clear D. CDR1 is MDHEN, CDR2 SYDVKM, per germline. V was clipped by 3 bases and J by 4 bases, with 12 bases between them. This CDR3 has 14 residues. This chain's CDR3 is CASSLIPAIYGYTF. The CDR3 DNA sequence: TGTGCCAGCAGTTTGATCCCAGCCATCTATGGCTACACCTTC.

In its sample, this clonotype was seen a few times. This sequence joins TRBV6-2 or TRBV6-3 and TRBJ1-2; TRBD1 agrees at 10 bases. The CDR3 runs 15 residues. CDR1 is MNHEY, CDR2 SVGEGT, per germline. V lost 0 bases to trimming and J lost 8 bases; unmatched junction nucleotides: 6. DNA for the CDR3: TGTGCCAGCAGTTACTCGATGGGGACAGGGGAAGGCTACACCTTC. It translates to CASSYSMGTGEGYTF.

The chain employs TRBV15 and TRBJ2-5; the D gene is possibly TRBD2 (5 bases). The CDR3 runs 15 residues. Germline-derived CDR1 and CDR2 are LNHNV and YYDKDF (reference sequence). Trimming removed 0 bases at V and 3 bases at J, with 11 bases between. CDR3 nucleotides: TGTGCCACCAGCAGAGAAAGGACTGGGAAAGAGACCCAGTACTTC. Encoded protein: CATSRERTGKETQYF. Based on the CDR3 plus reference TRBV15 and TRBJ2-5, the full variable domain is DAMVIQNPRYQVTQFGKPVTLSCSQTLNHNVMYWYQQKSSQAPKLLFHYYDKDFNNEADTPDNFQSRRPNTSFCFLDIRSPGLGDTAMYLCATSRERTGKETQYFGPGTRLLVL.

The chain combines TRBV11-1 with TRBJ2-3, with D possibly being TRBD1 or TRBD2 (5 bases each). V was clipped by 2 bases and J by 2 bases, with 11 bases between them. There are 15 residues in the CDR3. CDR1 SGHAT and CDR2 FQDESV come from the germline V gene (reference sequence). The CDR3 region has the DNA TGTGCCAGCAGCTTACGGGGACCCAACACAGATACGCAGTATTTT. Residues: CASSLRGPNTDTQYF.

In this sample, this clonotype turned up a few times. This sequence joins TRBV24-1 and TRBJ2-1; 11 nucleotides match TRBD1. CDR3 length: 16 residues. The V segment lost 2 bases and the J segment 7 bases; nucleotides outside the gene matches: 6. Germline loops: CDR1 KGHDR, CDR2 SFDVKD. This chain's CDR3 is CATSDYGQGAKNEQFF. The DNA of the CDR3 is TGTGCCACCAGTGATTATGGACAGGGGGCTAAAAATGAGCAGTTCTTC.

CDR3 loop: CSARPAAYEQYF. The CDR3 bases are TGCAGTGCTAGACCCGCGGCCTACGAGCAGTACTTC. The V and J genes are TRBV20-1 and TRBJ2-7; D is ambiguous. CDR1 DFQATT and CDR2 SNEGSKA come from the germline V gene (reference sequence). The V end lost 2 bases, the J end lost 2 bases, and 7 bases lay between the germline ends. The CDR3 sequence is 12 residues long.

The chain employs TRBV18 and TRBJ2-5; D remains ambiguous. Trimming removed 3 bases from V and 5 bases from J, with 10 bases in between. Germline lookup yields CDR1 KGHSH and CDR2 LQKENI. CDR3 length equals 13 residues. The CDR3 region is CASSPRQEETQYF. The CDR3 region has the DNA TGTGCCAGCTCACCCCGGCAAGAGGAGACCCAGTACTTC.

This chain uses TRBV2 with TRBJ2-2; 7 bases agree with TRBD2. Trimming removed 0 bases from V and 13 bases from J; junction bases left unmatched: 5. The CDR3 length is 13 residues. The germline V gene has CDR1 SNHLY and CDR2 FYNNEI. In DNA, the CDR3 is TGTGCCAGCAGTGAAGCGCGGGGGTCCAGGCTGTTTTTT. Its translation: CASSEARGSRLFF.

This clonotype was detected a few times. This rearrangement joins TRBV10-2 to TRBJ2-3; 10 bases map to TRBD1. The V gene's germline CDR1 is WSHSY and CDR2 SAAADI. This CDR3 region has 17 residues. Trimming cost V 0 bases and J 2 bases; bases outside gene matches: 5. This CDR3 is CASSESLGTGVTDTQYF. CDR3 DNA sequence: TGCGCCAGCAGTGAGTCGCTCGGGACAGGGGTCACAGATACGCAGTATTTT.

In regard to this clonotype: A read error may explain this, as a much larger clone is one base away. CDR3 DNA sequence: TGTGCCAGCAGCCAAGGATCCTCCCCTGGGACCAACGTCCTGACTTTC. Its translation is CASSQGSSPGTNVLTF. The rearrangement links TRBV4-2 to TRBJ2-6; D remains ambiguous. Germline CDR1 is LGHNA and CDR2 is YNFKEQ. The CDR3 loop spans 16 amino acids.

The chain has TRBV4-2 and TRBJ2-1, with 13 bases that match TRBD2. The DNA end is a closer match to TRBJ2-7, so the J assignment may be wrong. Looked up from germline, CDR1 is LGHNA and CDR2 is YNFKEQ. The CDR3 contains 17 residues. CDR3 nucleotides: TGTGCCAGCAGCCAAGATGGGACTAGCGGGATTTACAATGAGCAGTACTTC. Its translation: CASSQDGTSGIYNEQYF.

Details on this clonotype: A clone one base away is much larger, so this may be a read error. The chain recombines TRBV12-3 or TRBV12-4 with TRBJ2-5, with a possible D match to TRBD1 (5 bases). TRBJ2-1 matches the DNA end more closely, so the J call is doubtful. This CDR3 spans 14 amino acids. This CDR3 is CASKTGHIQETQFF. CDR3 DNA: TGTGCCAGTAAAACTGGACACATCCAAGAGACCCAGTTCTTC.

Points on this clonotype: A much larger clone sits a single nucleotide away, making a read error possible. V and J are TRBV6-5 and TRBJ2-1; D possibly corresponds to TRBD1 (6 bases). Trimming took 9 bases from V and 10 from J, leaving 13 bases between them. Germline CDR1 and CDR2: MNHEY and SVGAGI. This CDR3 region has 11 residues. CDR3 in amino acids: CARFRGGEQFF. The CDR3 bases are TGTGCCAGGTTCAGGGGCGGGGAGCAGTTCTTC.

This clonotype was seen only a few times. The chain joins TRBV12-3 or TRBV12-4 to TRBJ2-5; 9 bases are shared with TRBD1. The CDR3 contains 15 residues. Trimming removed 8 bases from V and 5 bases from J; junction bases left unmatched: 12. The CDR3 DNA sequence: TGTGCCAGCTCCTCCCGGCGGACAGGGGTCGAGACCCAGTACTTC. As protein: CASSSRRTGVETQYF.

The chain links TRBV7-2 to TRBJ2-5; TRBD1 agrees at 7 bases. There are 15 residues in the CDR3. With 4 bases clipped from V and 0 bases from J, the junction kept 5 bases outside the gene matches. Germline CDR1 is SGHTA and CDR2 is FQGNSA. CDR3: CASSSQTGNQETQYF. The CDR3 DNA follows: TGTGCCAGCAGCTCCCAGACAGGGAACCAAGAGACCCAGTACTTC.

This rearrangement joins TRBV10-3 to TRBJ2-2; no clear D. Germline CDR1 reads ENHRY; CDR2 reads SYGVKD. This CDR3 comprises 15 residues. V was shortened by 6 bases and J by 1 base, with 12 bases between the two germline ends. The CDR3 bases are TGTGCCATCAGGCCGGCGACCCAGAACACCGGGGAGCTGTTTTTT. This encodes CAIRPATQNTGELFF.

This clonotype appeared a few times. The chain has TRBV11-2 and TRBJ1-2; 7 bases are a match to TRBD1. Losses at the gene ends were 5 bases for V and 8 bases for J; bases not matched to a gene: 8. CDR1 and CDR2 (germline): SGHAT, FQNNGV. The CDR3 is 13 residues long. CDR3 region: CASSIRQGRGYTF. CDR3 in DNA: TGTGCCAGCAGCATCCGACAGGGTCGCGGCTACACCTTC.

CDR3 loop: CASSSGNTNTEAFF. The CDR3 nucleotides read TGTGCCAGCAGCTCAGGGAATACGAACACTGAAGCTTTCTTT. The chain couples TRBV7-3 to TRBJ1-1; maybe TRBD1 (5 bases). Deletions cut 4 bases from V and 1 base from J, with 10 bases between. The CDR3 is 14 residues long. The germline V gene encodes CDR1 SGHTA and CDR2 FQGTGA.

V and J are TRBV6-6 and TRBJ2-7; D not resolved. V was cut by 0 bases and J by 1 base, with 7 bases left in between. In germline, CDR1 is MNHNY, CDR2 SVGAGI (reference sequence). This CDR3 region has 14 residues. The CDR3 sequence: CASSYSAISYEQYF. CDR3 in DNA: TGTGCCAGCAGTTACTCGGCAATATCCTACGAGCAGTACTTC.

The gene calls are TRBV29-1 and TRBJ2-5; weak D call: TRBD2 (6 bases). V was cut by 7 bases and J by 11 bases, with 29 bases left in between. In germline, CDR1 is SQVTM, CDR2 ANQGSEA. This CDR3 comprises 15 residues. DNA of the CDR3: TGCAGCGCCGCGAAAAGAGCTAGCGAGAGCAATGAGCAGTACTTC. As protein: CSAAKRASESNEQYF.